This T cell receptor (beta chain) was recorded in a study of CXCR3-negative and CXCR3-positive naive CD8 T cells. General study findings and limits: Unlike memory cells, which differed, naive CXCR3-negative and CXCR3-positive cells had similar TRBV-TRBJ usage. Surface CD5 matched across naive subsets, and TRB CDR3 properties served to infer TCR strength.

UMI-labeled TRB cDNA libraries were prepared by 5' RACE. Each CDR3 protein gets one entry in TCRdb, which reprocessed the 5' RACE reads and gives no DNA. The table counts tens of thousands of distinct CDR3 sequences; roughly 14% lies in the top ten. This CDR3 comprises 14 residues. Per the germline V gene, CDR1 is MGHDK and CDR2 is SYGVNS. Notes on this clonotype: Its target is not known.

Every CD8+ subset sample held 300,000 flow-sorted cells, done in triplicate. The clonotype originates from a human donor in good health. Some clones in this sample may be carry-over from other donors' samples. What was sequenced was memory CD8+ T cells from blood. This chain joins TRBV25-1 and TRBJ1-5; the TRBD1 assignment by TCRdb is unverifiable without DNA. CDR3 region: CAGNPRDSFKPQHF.